These 16 T cell receptor beta chains share one sample of origin, sequenced in a study of response to subunit inactivated influenza vaccine. TCRdb re-called the RT-PCR reads with MiXCR, one entry per CDR3 protein. The profile shows about 780,000 distinct CDR3 sequences, around 20% of them singletons. This sample comprised PBMCs from blood, obtained 5 days after vaccination. These receptors all stem from a man in his fifties who received an inactivated influenza vaccine.

The table lists this clonotype with a few counts. The chain has TRBV6-6 and TRBJ2-1; TRBD2 matches 7 bases. The CDR3 is 13 amino acids. With 8 bases clipped from V and 9 bases from J, the junction kept 10 bases outside the gene matches. In germline, CDR1 is MNHNY, CDR2 SVGAGI (reference sequence). CDR3 region: CASGGTGGTEQFF. The CDR3 coding sequence is TGTGCCAGCGGAGGAACGGGAGGTACTGAGCAGTTCTTC.

There are many counts of this clonotype. The chain uses TRBV29-1 and TRBJ1-2, with TRBD1 identical over 7 bases. The CDR3 sequence is 14 residues long. Germline-derived CDR1 and CDR2 are SQVTM and ANQGSEA. With 4 bases clipped from V and 8 bases from J, the junction kept 13 bases outside the gene matches. CDR3 residues: CSVGDRDSRRGYTF. The CDR3, as DNA: TGCAGCGTTGGCGACAGGGATTCCCGGAGGGGCTACACCTTC.

V usage is TRBV27 and J usage is TRBJ2-3, with D hard to call. Trimming left V 10 bases short and J 7 bases short, with 12 bases between. This CDR3 has 11 residues. Germline V lookup: CDR1 MNHEY, CDR2 SMNVEV (reference sequence). DNA of the CDR3: TGTGCCATCCTACTCCCCCATACGCAGTATTTT. Translating gives CAILLPHTQYF.

This clonotype was recorded a few times. This chain connects TRBV5-1 to TRBJ1-4, with D unresolved. Germline V gives CDR1 SGHRS, CDR2 YFSETQ. V was cut by 0 bases and J by 5 bases, with 8 bases left in between. This CDR3 contains 14 residues. The CDR3 bases are TGCGCCAGCAGCTTGGACGGAATAAATGAAAAACTGTTTTTT. This translates into CASSLDGINEKLFF.

The chain has TRBV6-1 and TRBJ2-5; TRBD1 agrees at 10 bases. V dropped 8 bases and J dropped 4; count of bases not matched to a gene: 7. Germline V gene lookup returns CDR1 MNHNS and CDR2 SASEGT. This CDR3 comprises 14 residues. DNA of the CDR3: TGTGCCAGCTGGACAGGGGGTTCCGTAGAGACCCAGTACTTC. Protein product: CASWTGGSVETQYF.

This clonotype was seen only a few times. J is TRBJ2-1 and V is TRBV20-1; 11 bases agree with TRBD2. V lost 6 bases to trimming and J lost 9 bases; unmatched junction nucleotides: 13. Germline V lookup: CDR1 DFQATT, CDR2 SNEGSKA (reference sequence). The CDR3 has 15 amino acids. The CDR3 region has the DNA TGCAGTGCATTCCCCTTAGCGGGGGGGCTCGTTGAGCAGTTCTTC. Protein product: CSAFPLAGGLVEQFF.

This clonotype was recorded many times. The chain recombines TRBV15 with TRBJ1-5; no definite D call. V lost 0 bases and J lost 5, with 8 bases in between. The germline V gene has CDR1 LNHNV and CDR2 YYDKDF (reference sequence). The CDR3 covers 14 residues. DNA for the CDR3: TGTGCCACCAGCAGAGAGAACAGCGATCAGCCCCAGCATTTT. It specifies CATSRENSDQPQHF.

This clonotype was found many times. V is TRBV7-9 and J is TRBJ2-5; D is possibly TRBD1 or TRBD2 (7 bases each). V lost 5 bases, J lost 4 bases, and 14 bases lay in between. The CDR3 covers 14 residues. Per germline, CDR1 SEHNR and CDR2 FQNEAQ (reference sequence). CDR3 residues: CASSRDREGETQYF. The CDR3 DNA reads as TGTGCCAGCAGCCGCGACAGGGAGGGAGAGACCCAGTACTTC.

The chain links TRBV9 to TRBJ1-1, with D hard to call. Trimming left V 0 bases short and J 1 base short, with 7 bases between. The CDR3 runs to 14 residues. Per germline, CDR1 SGDLS and CDR2 YYNGEE. CDR3 amino acids: CASSVATQNTEAFF. The CDR3 DNA follows: TGTGCCAGCAGCGTAGCTACGCAGAACACTGAAGCTTTCTTT.

The genes are TRBV12-3 or TRBV12-4 and TRBJ2-7; no reliable D call. V lost 3 bases and J 1 base, leaving 10 bases between the germline ends. This CDR3 is built from 14 residues. The CDR3, as DNA: TGTGCCAGCAGTTTTGGTTACGCTTCCTACGAGCAGTACTTC. It codes for CASSFGYASYEQYF.

This clonotype was counted a few times. V is TRBV20-1 and J is TRBJ2-7, with D possibly TRBD2 on 6 matching bases. V was pared by 0 bases and J by 1 base, with 13 bases between. Germline V CDR1 and CDR2: DFQATT, SNEGSKA (reference sequence). The CDR3 is 15 residues long. The CDR3, as DNA: TGCAGTGCTAGAGATTGGGCGGGAATATCCTACGAGCAGTACTTC. This sequence encodes CSARDWAGISYEQYF.

This clonotype has a handful of counts. The rearrangement joins TRBV7-2 to TRBJ2-7, with 10 bases fitting TRBD1. The CDR3 is 15 residues long. J lost 5 bases, V lost 3 bases, and 7 bases had no gene match. The germline V gene encodes CDR1 SGHTA and CDR2 FQGNSA. The CDR3 DNA follows: TGTGCCAGCAGCTTGACGGGACAGGGGAATCACGAGCAGTACTTC. Translating gives CASSLTGQGNHEQYF. The variable domain in full, completed from reference TRBV7-2 and TRBJ2-7, reads GAGVSQSPSNKVTEKGKDVELRCDPISGHTALYWYRQSLGQGLEFLIYFQGNSAPDKSGLPSDRFSAERTGGSVSTLTIQRTQQEDSAVYLCASSLTGQGNHEQYFGPGTRLTVT.

The chain carries TRBV29-1 and TRBJ1-1, with D unresolved. Trimming pared 7 bases from V and 3 bases from J, leaving 12 bases between. The CDR3 consists of 12 residues. In germline, CDR1 is SQVTM, CDR2 ANQGSEA. The DNA for the CDR3 is TGCAGCGCCCAGCCTGGGGACACTGAAGCTTTCTTT. Its protein product is CSAQPGDTEAFF.

The rearrangement links TRBV5-1 to TRBJ1-1; D gene ambiguous. Germline V gives CDR1 SGHRS, CDR2 YFSETQ. V lost 1 base, J lost 0 bases, and 19 bases lay in between. This CDR3 has 18 residues. The DNA for the CDR3 is TGCGCCAGCAGCTTGTGGCCTCCGGAGGGCCCGATGAACACTGAAGCTTTCTTT. Amino acids: CASSLWPPEGPMNTEAFF.

The rearrangement links TRBV7-9 to TRBJ1-6, with 9 bases fitting TRBD1. CDR3 length: 15 amino acids. Germline CDR1 reads SEHNR; CDR2 reads FQNEAQ (reference sequence). Unmatched junction bases numbered 7, after V lost 6 bases and J lost 7 bases. The CDR3 sequence is CASRMSGTGNSPLHF. CDR3 DNA sequence: TGTGCCAGCAGGATGTCCGGGACAGGGAATTCACCCCTCCACTTT.

The sample holds many counts of this clonotype. The rearrangement uses TRBV12-3 or TRBV12-4 and TRBJ2-7, with D unclear. V lost 5 bases, J lost 3 bases, and 11 bases lay in between. CDR3 size: 13 residues. The CDR3 DNA sequence: TGTGCCAGCAGTCTCGGACGGAACTACGAGCAGTACTTC. It translates to CASSLGRNYEQYF.